Presented here are 18 T cell receptor beta chains from one specimen sequenced in a study of post-analysis software for immune sequencing data. Study observations and caveats: Among roughly 5 TRBV segments more frequent in patients than controls were TRBV5-6, TRBV5-1 and TRBV20-1.

TCR beta cDNA libraries included unique molecular identifiers. A single record per CDR3 protein comes from TCRdb applying MiXCR to the PCR reads. The table has fewer than 850,000 distinct CDR3 sequences, roughly 29% seen once; the top ten hold 0.55% to 0.65%. The antigens these receptors bind are not known. The sequenced sample was blood. The receptors shown here come from a girl aged 10-17 years with multiple sclerosis.

The chain recombines TRBV29-1 with TRBJ1-1; tentatively, D is TRBD1 (5 bases). Trimming removed 6 bases at V and 0 bases at J, with 14 bases between. The CDR3 is made up of 14 amino acids. From germline, CDR1 is SQVTM and CDR2 ANQGSEA. This CDR3 is CSVSRGDLNTEAFF. The CDR3 coding sequence is TGCAGCGTCTCTCGAGGGGACTTGAACACTGAAGCTTTCTTT.

Here the CDR3 DNA reads TGTGCCAGCAGTTCCAATCCGCGGACAGGCAACTATGGCTACACCTTC. It is translated as CASSSNPRTGNYGYTF. V and J are TRBV12-3 or TRBV12-4 and TRBJ1-2, with TRBD1 matching 7 bases. V dropped 4 bases and J dropped 2; count of bases not matched to a gene: 10. The CDR3 covers 16 residues.

This clonotype was recorded a few times. The chain combines TRBV6-6 with TRBJ2-1; 8 bases match TRBD2. Trimming removed 5 bases from V and 8 bases from J; junction bases left unmatched: 5. Germline CDR1 is MNHNY and CDR2 is SVGAGI (reference sequence). This CDR3 is built from 13 residues. The CDR3 nucleotides read TGTGCCAGCAGTAGCGGGAGTAGGTATGAGCAGTTCTTC. Translated: CASSSGSRYEQFF.

J is TRBJ2-7 and V is TRBV20-1; possible D gene TRBD1, 6 bases. The germline V gene has CDR1 DFQATT and CDR2 SNEGSKA (reference sequence). The CDR3 consists of 13 residues. Deletions cut 4 bases from V and 3 bases from J, with 13 bases between. CDR3 DNA: TGCAGTGCTATGAACCAGGGGCTCTACGAGCAGTACTTC. Translating gives CSAMNQGLYEQYF.

The chain is built from TRBV7-2 and TRBJ1-2; D possibly corresponds to TRBD1 (5 bases). Germline V gene data show CDR1 as SGHTA and CDR2 as FQGNSA. V lost 2 bases and J lost 10, with 20 bases in between. There are 15 residues in the CDR3. The CDR3 region has the DNA TGTGCCAGCAGCTTATTTCGGACGTTAGGGGTTGACTACACCTTC. It translates to CASSLFRTLGVDYTF.

This clonotype has more than one count but fewer than ten. At one of its ends the junction is not consistent with the germline gene, which may arise from a read error. J is TRBJ2-7 and V is TRBV14; D is uncertain. The CDR3 extends over 11 amino acids. Germline lookup yields CDR1 SGHDN and CDR2 FVKESK. The CDR3 coding sequence is TGTGTCAGCAGCCAATCCTACGAGCAGTACTTC. Protein sequence: CVSSQSYEQYF.

V gene TRBV20-1 combines with J gene TRBJ1-2; D remains ambiguous. CDR3 size: 12 residues. The germline V gene encodes CDR1 DFQATT and CDR2 SNEGSKA (reference sequence). V lost 4 bases to trimming and J lost 7 bases, with 13 bases between them. The CDR3 region is CSATPTTGGYTF. The CDR3 DNA reads as TGCAGTGCTACCCCTACGACGGGTGGCTACACCTTC.

This clonotype turned up a few times. This chain connects TRBV18 to TRBJ2-4; 7 nucleotides match TRBD1. Germline-derived CDR1 and CDR2 are KGHSH and LQKENI. There are 17 residues in the CDR3. V shed 4 bases and J 3 bases; nucleotides not matched to a gene: 12. CDR3 protein: CASSLLGAGTDKNIQYF. As DNA, the CDR3 is TGTGCCAGCTCACTACTAGGGGCAGGGACAGACAAAAACATTCAGTACTTC.

This clonotype was found a few times. The chain couples TRBV11-2 to TRBJ2-4, with 7 bases matching TRBD2. The length of the CDR3 is 14 residues. The V and J ends lost 0 bases and 14 bases, in that order; junction bases with no gene match: 10. The germline gives CDR1 SGHAT, CDR2 FQNNGV. DNA for the CDR3: TGTGCCAGCAGCTTAGAGGCGGGGGTACTAAGGGAGTACTTC. Amino acids: CASSLEAGVLREYF.

The genes are TRBV6-5 and TRBJ1-1; D not certain. The germline V gene encodes CDR1 MNHEY and CDR2 SVGAGI. Trimming removed 6 bases at V and 1 base at J, with 9 bases between. The CDR3 runs to 13 residues. CDR3 nucleotides: TGTGCCAGCAGCCAAATAGGGAACACTGAAGCTTTCTTT. Amino acids: CASSQIGNTEAFF.

This clonotype was seen a handful of times. The V gene is TRBV20-1, the J gene TRBJ2-4, with D tentatively TRBD2 (5 bases). V lost 3 bases to trimming and J lost 8 bases, with 23 bases between them. The CDR3 covers 16 residues. Germline V CDR1 and CDR2: DFQATT, SNEGSKA (reference sequence). The CDR3 DNA reads TGCAGTGCTAGCCTACTAGGACCCCCTCCCTTAGACATTCAGTACTTC. Its protein is CSASLLGPPPLDIQYF.

The V and J genes are TRBV7-9 and TRBJ2-1, with D unclear. This CDR3 comprises 13 residues. Germline V gene data show CDR1 as SEHNR and CDR2 as FQNEAQ (reference sequence). With 5 bases removed from V and 5 bases from J, the gap between germline ends came to 10 bases. The CDR3 nucleotides are TGTGCCAGCAGCAGCATCCCGGACAATGAGCAGTTCTTC. As protein: CASSSIPDNEQFF.

J is TRBJ2-1 and V is TRBV28, with 9 bases matching TRBD2. V shed 4 bases, J shed 0 bases, and the junction held 7 bases outside the gene matches. This CDR3 spans 17 amino acids. The germline V gene encodes CDR1 MDHEN and CDR2 SYDVKM. The CDR3 loop is CASSYNRLAASYNEQFF. The CDR3 nucleotides are TGTGCCAGCAGTTACAACCGACTAGCGGCCTCCTACAATGAGCAGTTCTTC.

The chain employs TRBV4-3 and TRBJ2-1; either TRBD1 or TRBD2 may fit D (5 bases each). CDR3 length: 15 residues. With 3 bases removed from V and 9 bases from J, the gap between germline ends came to 18 bases. Germline V gene lookup returns CDR1 LGHNA and CDR2 YSLEER. CDR3 protein: CASSQGELDSVEQFF. CDR3 sequence (DNA): TGCGCCAGCAGCCAGGGGGAGCTAGACTCGGTTGAGCAGTTCTTC.

This chain links TRBV29-1 with TRBJ1-1; tentative D call: TRBD1 (5 bases). The length of the CDR3 is 15 residues. Deletions cut 1 base from V and 2 bases from J, with 14 bases between. In germline, CDR1 is SQVTM, CDR2 ANQGSEA. CDR3 nucleotides: TGCAGCGTTGAAGCCGGGAGGGGAGGTAACACTGAAGCTTTCTTT. It yields the protein CSVEAGRGGNTEAFF.

This clonotype has only a few counts. The V call is TRBV7-2, the J call TRBJ2-7; unclear D gene. The CDR3 sequence is 14 residues long. Germline loops: CDR1 SGHTA, CDR2 FQGNSA. Trimming pared 2 bases from V and 6 bases from J, leaving 14 bases between. Here the CDR3 DNA reads TGTGCCAGCAGCTTACTATGGAGTCCTGGCGAGCAGTACTTC. This codes for CASSLLWSPGEQYF. Together with reference TRBV7-2 and TRBJ2-7, the CDR3 gives the full variable domain: GAGVSQSPSNKVTEKGKDVELRCDPISGHTALYWYRQSLGQGLEFLIYFQGNSAPDKSGLPSDRFSAERTGGSVSTLTIQRTQQEDSAVYLCASSLLWSPGEQYFGPGTRLTVT.

The rearrangement joins TRBV25-1 to TRBJ1-6; 7 bases are a match to TRBD1. V lost 1 base, J lost 7 bases, and 7 bases stayed unmatched. This CDR3 has 16 residues. Per the germline V gene, CDR1 is MGHDK and CDR2 is SYGVNS. The CDR3 spells CASSEFGGQRNSPLHF. The CDR3 DNA reads TGTGCCAGCAGTGAATTTGGGGGACAGAGAAATTCACCCCTCCACTTT.

This clonotype was counted only a few times. This chain joins TRBV20-1 and TRBJ2-2; TRBD2 matches 14 bases. The V gene end was trimmed by 1 base and the J gene end by 0 bases; junction bases not matched to a gene: 13. Germline V gene sequence: CDR1 DFQATT, CDR2 SNEGSKA (reference sequence). The CDR3 has 21 residues. In nucleotides, the CDR3 is TGCAGTGCTAGAGGGGCTCCGGGACAGGGACTAGCGGGGGCGAACACCGGGGAGCTGTTTTTT. Protein sequence: CSARGAPGQGLAGANTGELFF.